Following are 14 T cell receptor beta chains from one sample sequenced in a study of blood T cell repertoires in COVID-19. The method was immunoSEQ multiplex PCR; TCRdb's version includes in-frame clones alone and lacks a portion of them. The repertoire holds fewer than 250,000 clones, with 75% to 90% as singletons. The specimen was peripheral blood. The receptors stem from a middle-aged man with acute or convalescent COVID-19.

J is TRBJ1-1 and V is TRBV7-2; TRBD1 is a possible D gene (6 bases). CDR3 length: 16 residues. V was trimmed by 5 bases and J by 0 bases, leaving 16 bases between them. CDR1 and CDR2 from the germline V gene are SGHTA and FQGNSA. The CDR3 reads CASSQQGQFMNTEAFF. CDR3 DNA sequence: TGTGCCAGCAGCCAACAGGGACAATTTATGAACACTGAAGCTTTCTTT.

The V gene is TRBV6-6, the J gene TRBJ1-3; D is ambiguous. The CDR3 spans 17 residues. Germline V gene sequence: CDR1 MNHNY, CDR2 SVGAGI (reference sequence). With 5 bases removed from V and 0 bases from J, the gap between germline ends came to 17 bases. CDR3 loop: CASSRTSQVPSGNTIYF. DNA for the CDR3: TGTGCCAGCAGTCGTACTTCTCAGGTACCCTCTGGAAACACCATATATTTT.

V and J are TRBV19 and TRBJ2-7, with TRBD1 matching over 7 bases. CDR3 length equals 16 residues. V shed 5 bases, J shed 4 bases, and the junction held 14 bases outside the gene matches. Germline CDR1 and CDR2: LNHDA and SQIVND (reference sequence). CDR3 nucleotide sequence: TGTGCCAGTAGTGCCCCGACAGGGAGAAGGTCGTACGAGCAGTACTTC. Protein sequence: CASSAPTGRRSYEQYF.

As regards this clone: This same CDR3 is encoded by further DNA sequences in the sample. J is TRBJ1-1 and V is TRBV11-3, with TRBD1 matching over 9 bases. This CDR3 region has 15 residues. The germline CDR1 and CDR2 sequences are SGHNT and YENEEA. Germline trimming cut 1 base from V and 2 bases from J; bases unmatched to any gene: 2. The CDR3 spells CASSLGGQGNTEAFF. CDR3 DNA sequence: TGTGCCAGCAGCTTAGGGGGACAGGGTAACACTGAAGCTTTCTTT.

The J gene is TRBJ2-3, the V gene TRBV3-1 (or the pseudogene TRBV3-2); 9 bases fit TRBD1. J was trimmed by 9 bases and V by 5 bases; bases with no gene match: 12. CDR1 and CDR2 from the germline V gene are LGHDT and YNNKEL (reference sequence). The CDR3 extends over 15 amino acids. In DNA, the CDR3 is TGTGCCAGCAGCGGAAGACAAGGACAGGGGATGACGCAGTATTTT. It codes for CASSGRQGQGMTQYF.

In this sample, this clone turned up many times. The same CDR3 is also encoded by other DNA sequences in this sample. CDR3 nucleotide sequence: TGTGCCAGTTCGACAGGGAACTCTGGAAACACCATATATTTT. The encoded protein is CASSTGNSGNTIYF. V usage is TRBV19 and J usage is TRBJ1-3, with 7 positions matching TRBD1. This CDR3 spans 14 amino acids. V shed 8 bases and J 0 bases; nucleotides not matched to a gene: 4. Germline-derived CDR1 and CDR2 are LNHDA and SQIVND (reference sequence).

The CDR3 coding sequence is TGTGCCAGCAGCTCAGCGGGACAGGGTTACGAGCAGTACTTC. Its translation is CASSSAGQGYEQYF. V usage is TRBV7-3 and J usage is TRBJ2-7; TRBD1 matches at 9 bases. Germline V CDR1 and CDR2: SGHTA, FQGTGA. V was clipped by 4 bases and J by 4 bases; unmatched bases: 5. The CDR3 consists of 14 residues.

The chain links TRBV15 to TRBJ2-7; TRBD1 matches at 11 bases. V lost 1 base and J lost 6; bases outside the gene matches: 11. CDR1 LNHNV and CDR2 YYDKDF come from the germline V gene (reference sequence). The CDR3 runs 17 residues. The chain's CDR3 is CATSRARTGGDYGEQYF. CDR3 bases: TGTGCCACCAGCAGAGCTAGGACAGGGGGCGACTACGGCGAGCAGTACTTC.

The J gene is TRBJ1-4, the V gene TRBV5-1, with 7 positions matching TRBD1. CDR3 length equals 14 residues. Per the germline V gene, CDR1 is SGHRS and CDR2 is YFSETQ. J gave up 5 bases and V 2 bases, and 3 bases lay outside the gene matches. The CDR3 is CASSFGTVNEKLFF. CDR3 bases: TGCGCCAGCAGCTTCGGGACAGTCAATGAAAAACTGTTTTTT.

This sequence joins TRBV6-6 and TRBJ2-3; D remains unclear. CDR1 and CDR2 (germline): MNHNY, SVGAGI (reference sequence). Trimming took 6 bases from V and 2 from J, leaving 9 bases between them. The CDR3 is 13 amino acids. CDR3: CASSLSYTDTQYF. CDR3 bases: TGTGCCAGCAGCCTCTCGTACACAGATACGCAGTATTTT.

This rearrangement joins TRBV15 to TRBJ1-2; TRBD1 matches at 7 bases. The CDR3 runs 18 residues. Germline CDR1 reads LNHNV; CDR2 reads YYDKDF (reference sequence). V gave up 0 bases and J gave up 2 bases; unmatched junction bases: 12. Written as DNA, the CDR3 is TGTGCCACCAGCAGAGAGACAGGGTCCTCTTTAAGAAACTATGGCTACACCTTC. Translated, it gives CATSRETGSSLRNYGYTF.

The chain has TRBV4-2 and TRBJ2-2; the match to TRBD1 covers 9 bases. The length of the CDR3 is 17 residues. The J segment lost 4 bases and the V segment lost 2 bases, leaving 8 bases of the junction unmatched. Germline V CDR1 and CDR2: LGHNA, YNFKEQ. This CDR3 is CASSQNPTGGTTGELFF. The CDR3 nucleotides read TGTGCCAGCAGCCAAAATCCCACAGGGGGCACCACCGGGGAGCTGTTTTTT.

A word on this clone: An end of the junction does not agree with germline; a read error may underlie this. The chain employs TRBV6-5 and TRBJ1-4; D gene ambiguous. Germline V gene lookup returns CDR1 MNHEY and CDR2 SVGAGI. The CDR3 is made up of 12 amino acids. In DNA, the CDR3 is TGTGCCAGCAGAAGCACTAAGGAAAAACTGTTTTTT. It translates to CASRSTKEKLFF.

The chain couples TRBV6-2 or TRBV6-3 to TRBJ2-7, with 8 nucleotides matching TRBD2. Germline CDR1 and CDR2: MNHEY and SVGEGT. After removal of 5 bases from V and 2 bases from J, the junction contained 8 bases not matched to a gene. The CDR3 contains 15 residues. CDR3 in amino acids: CASSPGVAGPYEQYF. CDR3 DNA sequence: TGTGCCAGCAGTCCCGGGGTAGCGGGACCCTACGAGCAGTACTTC.